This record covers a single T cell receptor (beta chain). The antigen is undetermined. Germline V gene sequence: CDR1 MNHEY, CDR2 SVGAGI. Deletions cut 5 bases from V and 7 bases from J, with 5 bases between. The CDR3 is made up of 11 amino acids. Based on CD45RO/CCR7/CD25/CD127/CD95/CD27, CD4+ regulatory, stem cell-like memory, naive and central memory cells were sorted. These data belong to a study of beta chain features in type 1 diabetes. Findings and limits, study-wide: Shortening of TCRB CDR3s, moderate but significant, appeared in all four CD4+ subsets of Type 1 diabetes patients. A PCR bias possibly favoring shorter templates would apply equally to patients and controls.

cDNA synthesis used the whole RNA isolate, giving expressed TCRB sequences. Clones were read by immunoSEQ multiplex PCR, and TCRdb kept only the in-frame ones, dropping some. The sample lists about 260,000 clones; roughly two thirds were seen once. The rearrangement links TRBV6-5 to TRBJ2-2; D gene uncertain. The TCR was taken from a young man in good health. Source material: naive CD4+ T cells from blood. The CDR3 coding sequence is TGTGCCAGCAGTAGGAACGGGGAGCTGTTTTTT. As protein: CASSRNGELFF.